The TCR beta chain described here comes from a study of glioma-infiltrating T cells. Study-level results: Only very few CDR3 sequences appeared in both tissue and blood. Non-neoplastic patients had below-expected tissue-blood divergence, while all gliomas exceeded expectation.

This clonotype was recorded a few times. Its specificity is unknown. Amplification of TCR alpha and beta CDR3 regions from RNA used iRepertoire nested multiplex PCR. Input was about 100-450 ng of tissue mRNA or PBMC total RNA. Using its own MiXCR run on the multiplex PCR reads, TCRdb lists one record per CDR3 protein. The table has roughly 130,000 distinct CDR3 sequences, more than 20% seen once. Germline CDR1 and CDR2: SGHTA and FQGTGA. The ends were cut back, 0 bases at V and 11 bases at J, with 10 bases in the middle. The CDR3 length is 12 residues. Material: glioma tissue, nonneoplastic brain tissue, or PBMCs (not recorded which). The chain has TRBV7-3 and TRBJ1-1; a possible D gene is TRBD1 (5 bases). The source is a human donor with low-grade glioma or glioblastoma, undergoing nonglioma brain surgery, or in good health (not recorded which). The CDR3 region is CASSLTGDRAFF. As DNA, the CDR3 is TGTGCCAGCAGCTTAACGGGGGACCGGGCTTTCTTT.